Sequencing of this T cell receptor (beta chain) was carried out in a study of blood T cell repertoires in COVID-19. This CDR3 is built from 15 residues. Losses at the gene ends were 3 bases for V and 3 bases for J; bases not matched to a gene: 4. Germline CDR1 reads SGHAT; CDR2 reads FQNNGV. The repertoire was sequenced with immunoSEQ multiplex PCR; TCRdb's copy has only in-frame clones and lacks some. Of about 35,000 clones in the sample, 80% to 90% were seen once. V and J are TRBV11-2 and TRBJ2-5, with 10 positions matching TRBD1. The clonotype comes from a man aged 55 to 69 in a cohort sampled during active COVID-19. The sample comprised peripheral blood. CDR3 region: CASSFSTGGEETQYF. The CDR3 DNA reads TGTGCCAGCAGCTTTTCGACAGGGGGCGAAGAGACCCAGTACTTC.